The following is a T cell receptor (beta chain) sequence with its context. This entry belongs to a study of blood T cell repertoires in COVID-19. The assay was immunoSEQ multiplex PCR, and TCRdb's table has in-frame clones only and misses some. The repertoire holds over 90,000 clones, with approximately 89% as singletons. Sequenced: peripheral blood. This TCR was recovered from a woman aged 80 or over in a cohort sampled during active COVID-19.

The CDR3 sequence is CASSHTGGSKNIQYF. CDR3 DNA sequence: TGTGCCAGCAGTCACACAGGGGGCTCCAAAAACATTCAGTACTTC. The J gene is TRBJ2-4, the V gene TRBV6-5; 9 positions agree with TRBD1. V was pared by 5 bases and J by 2 bases, with 4 bases of the junction left unmatched. The CDR3 is 15 amino acids. Germline V gene data show CDR1 as MNHEY and CDR2 as SVGAGI.